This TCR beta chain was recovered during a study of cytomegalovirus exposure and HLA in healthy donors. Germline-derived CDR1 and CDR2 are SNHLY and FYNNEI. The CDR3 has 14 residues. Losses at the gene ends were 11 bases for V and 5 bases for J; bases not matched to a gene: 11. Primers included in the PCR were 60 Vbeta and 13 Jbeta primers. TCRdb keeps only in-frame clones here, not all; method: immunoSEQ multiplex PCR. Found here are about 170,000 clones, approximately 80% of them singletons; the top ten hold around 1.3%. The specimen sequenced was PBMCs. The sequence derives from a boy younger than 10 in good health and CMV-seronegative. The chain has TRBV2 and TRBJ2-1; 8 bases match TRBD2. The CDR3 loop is CASRGGTSNNEQFF. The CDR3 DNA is TGTGCCTCCCGGGGAGGGACTAGTAACAATGAGCAGTTCTTC.